The rows below give T cell receptor beta chains drawn from one sample of a study of shared clonotypes between healthy human individuals. Produced via immunoSEQ multiplex PCR; TCRdb's table is partial and in-frame only. The table shows approximately 1.5 million clones, with 95% to 99% occurring only once. Input material: naive CD4+ T cells sorted from blood. Receptors originate from a young man in good health. CDR3s include the opening cysteine and the closing phenylalanine or tryptophan. The D gene is left open where the match is weak. The listing skips clone size in some rows; elsewhere it reads once, few, many or a size class.

v_call,d_call,j_call,clone_size,cdr3_nt,cdr3_aa
TRBV27,TRBD1,TRBJ1-5,.,TGTGCCAGCAGTTCGGACAGGGGAGGCAATCAGCCCCAGCATTTT,CASSSDRGGNQPQHF
TRBV5-4,TRBD2,TRBJ2-5,.,TGTGCCAGCAGCTTGGAGTCTAGCGGTCTCCGGACCCAGTACTTC,CASSLESSGLRTQYF
TRBV5-1,TRBD2,TRBJ2-3,.,TGCGCCAGCAGCCCCACTAGCGGTCTTGGGGGAGATACGCAGTATTTT,CASSPTSGLGGDTQYF
TRBV27,TRBD1,TRBJ1-5,.,TGTGCCAGCAGTTTAGTAGGACAGGGGGGCAATCAGCCCCAGCATTTT,CASSLVGQGGNQPQHF
TRBV11-3,TRBD2,TRBJ2-1,.,TGTGCCAGCAGCTTATCCCTAGCGGGGTCCTACAATGAGCAGTTCTTC,CASSLSLAGSYNEQFF
TRBV27,.,TRBJ1-2,.,TGTGCCAGCAGTTTATCACGTTATGGCTACACCTTC,CASSLSRYGYTF
TRBV27,.,TRBJ2-7,.,TGTGCCAGCAGTCTCTGGGGGATGAACGAGCAGTACTTC,CASSLWGMNEQYF
TRBV6-4,.,TRBJ2-3,.,TGTGCCAGCAGTGACTCGAAGTCCGCAGATACGCAGTATTTT,CASSDSKSADTQYF
TRBV5-6,.,TRBJ2-1,once,TGTGCCAGCAGCTTGGTGCTAGTAATCAATCCAAATGAGCAGTTCTTC,CASSLVLVINPNEQFF
TRBV6-5,.,TRBJ1-2,.,TGTGCCAGCGGCCGACAGGCCTCGAACTATGGCTACACCTTC,CASGRQASNYGYTF
TRBV7-9,TRBD2,TRBJ2-3,once,TGTGCCAGCAGCGGGGGGCTAGCGGGCCGCACAGATACGCAGTATTTT,CASSGGLAGRTDTQYF